This TCR beta chain was found in a study of blood T cell repertoires in COVID-19. Across the whole study: The samples span acute and convalescent COVID-19 from the United States, Italy and Spain. Sources were T cells, B-cell-depleted T cells, or PBMCs; the material itself was cDNA or gDNA.

Authors' data handling: Estimation of nucleated cell counts was performed using reference gene primer amplification. Method: immunoSEQ multiplex PCR; TCRdb's copy keeps in-frame clones and lacks some. V, J and clone size are those of that table, while D and trimming were read from the DNA. This sample has around 56,000 clones; approximately 80% occur once, and the top ten carry under 30%. The receptor was derived from a woman at least 80 years old with active or convalescent COVID-19. Sequenced input: peripheral blood.

CDR3: CASSSFEAAETQYF. The DNA of the CDR3 is TGTGCCAGCAGTTCCTTCGAGGCGGCTGAGACCCAGTACTTC. The rearrangement uses TRBV7-6 and TRBJ2-5; the D is unclear. The V gene lost 6 bases and the J gene lost 5 bases, with 16 bases spanning the gap. Germline V CDR1 and CDR2: SGHVS, FNYEAQ. The length of the CDR3 is 14 residues. The full variable domain, completed using reference TRBV7-6 and TRBJ2-5, is GAGVSQSPRYKVTKRGQDVALRCDPISGHVSLYWYRQALGQGPEFLTYFNYEAQQDKSGLPNDRFSAERPEGSISTLTIQRTEQRDSAMYRCASSSFEAAETQYFGPGTRLLVL.